Following are 12 T cell receptor beta chains from one sample sequenced in a study of blood T cell repertoires in COVID-19 (dated by TCRdb to 2020 to 2022). Libraries were constructed by the immunoSEQ multiplex PCR assay. TCRdb limited this immuneACCESS table to in-frame rearrangements with V and J called. A share of clones is missing; checked studies link under half to unresolved V genes, and the rest is unexplained. This sample gives 200,000 to 250,000 clones in total; 70% to 90% of them show up just once. Around 0.89% of the sample is in the top ten clones. The specimen was peripheral blood. All receptors come from a man aged 35-49 years with acute or convalescent COVID-19.

The chain recombines TRBV30 with TRBJ1-6; 10 bases align to TRBD1. CDR1 and CDR2 (germline): GTSNPN, SVGIG (reference sequence). This CDR3 has 14 amino acids. Trimming removed 5 bases from V and 6 bases from J; junction bases left unmatched: 4. In DNA form, the CDR3 reads TGTGCCTGGGGGACAGGGGTTGGTAATTCACCCCTCCACTTT. This encodes CAWGTGVGNSPLHF.

The J gene is TRBJ1-1, the V gene TRBV19; 9 bases line up with TRBD1. With 5 bases clipped from V and 8 bases from J, the junction kept 9 bases outside the gene matches. The CDR3 is 14 amino acids. Germline V gene sequence: CDR1 LNHDA, CDR2 SQIVND (reference sequence). CDR3 protein: CASSPNTGGPEAFF. The CDR3 nucleotides are TGTGCCAGTAGTCCAAATACAGGGGGCCCCGAAGCTTTCTTT.

The gene calls are TRBV6-7 and TRBJ1-3; weak D call: TRBD1 (5 bases). TRBV6-7 qualifies as an ORF whose function is uncertain. The CDR3 is made up of 13 amino acids. V was cut by 5 bases and J by 4 bases, with 9 bases left in between. The CDR3 loop is CASSLRQGNTIYF. In DNA, the CDR3 is TGTGCCAGCAGTCTTCGACAGGGAAACACCATATATTTT.

The chain links TRBV5-4 to TRBJ1-1; D call uncertain. With 3 bases removed from V and 8 bases from J, the gap between germline ends came to 14 bases. Germline CDR1 SGHNT, CDR2 YYREEE (reference sequence). The CDR3 runs 13 residues. In DNA form, the CDR3 reads TGTGCCAGCAGCTCCGCCGGGAGTTACGAAGCTTTCTTT. Amino acid sequence: CASSSAGSYEAFF.

V is TRBV19 and J is TRBJ1-2; TRBD1 matches 8 bases. The CDR3 is made up of 15 amino acids. The germline CDR1 and CDR2 sequences are LNHDA and SQIVND (reference sequence). Germline trimming cut 0 bases from V and 6 bases from J; bases unmatched to any gene: 6. CDR3 sequence: CASSIDWTGRDGYTF. The DNA of the CDR3 is TGTGCCAGTAGTATAGACTGGACAGGGCGGGATGGCTACACCTTC.

V gene TRBV4-3 combines with J gene TRBJ2-2; 8 positions agree with TRBD1. With 4 bases clipped from V and 1 base from J, the junction kept 5 bases outside the gene matches. The CDR3 length is 16 residues. Germline V lookup: CDR1 LGHNA, CDR2 YSLEER. CDR3 coding DNA: TGCGCCAGCAGCCGCGCGGGACAGGTGAACACCGGGGAGCTGTTTTTT. Translated, it gives CASSRAGQVNTGELFF.

The chain joins TRBV28 to TRBJ2-2, with 8 bases fitting TRBD2. Germline V gene lookup returns CDR1 MDHEN and CDR2 SYDVKM. V lost 1 base to trimming and J lost 1 base; unmatched junction nucleotides: 5. The CDR3 has 17 amino acids. The DNA for the CDR3 is TGTGCCAGCAGTTTATTGGGACTAGAAAAGAACACCGGGGAGCTGTTTTTT. Protein sequence: CASSLLGLEKNTGELFF.

This sequence joins TRBV3-1 (or the pseudogene TRBV3-2) and TRBJ2-1; D gene ambiguous. V was cut by 1 base and J by 2 bases, with 6 bases left in between. Germline V gene lookup returns CDR1 LGHDT and CDR2 YNNKEL (reference sequence). The CDR3 extends over 14 amino acids. For the CDR3, the DNA is TGTGCCAGCAGCCAAGGGCTCCCCTACAATGAGCAGTTCTTC. It yields the protein CASSQGLPYNEQFF.

V usage is TRBV7-9 and J usage is TRBJ1-3, with a tentative D call TRBD1 (6 bases). The CDR3 runs 15 residues. The germline gives CDR1 SEHNR, CDR2 FQNEAQ (reference sequence). The germline V and J ends were trimmed by 5 bases and 0 bases, with 11 bases remaining between them. CDR3 region: CASSTDSYSGNTIYF. As DNA, the CDR3 is TGTGCCAGCAGCACGGACAGCTACTCTGGAAACACCATATATTTT.

The chain is built from TRBV28 and TRBJ1-1, with a weak D call TRBD1 (6 bases). The V and J ends lost 3 bases and 0 bases respectively, with 14 bases between them. Germline assignment: CDR1 MDHEN and CDR2 SYDVKM. This CDR3 region has 16 residues. The CDR3 loop reads CASSFTRGRMNTEAFF. The CDR3 region has the DNA TGTGCCAGCAGTTTTACCAGGGGTAGGATGAACACTGAAGCTTTCTTT.

The chain carries TRBV9 and TRBJ1-4; D perhaps matches TRBD1 (5 bases). Germline loops: CDR1 SGDLS, CDR2 YYNGEE. V was cut by 0 bases and J by 8 bases, with 14 bases left in between. CDR3 length: 15 amino acids. In nucleotides, the CDR3 is TGTGCCAGCAGCGTAGGCGGGGGAAAGGGGGAAAAACTGTTTTTT. Its protein is CASSVGGGKGEKLFF.

The V call is TRBV28, the J call TRBJ1-5; D might be TRBD1 (6 bases). The CDR3 contains 14 residues. CDR1 MDHEN and CDR2 SYDVKM come from the germline V gene. V lost 1 base, J lost 6 bases, and 10 bases lay in between. The chain's CDR3 is CASSLSGEGQPQHF. CDR3 sequence (DNA): TGTGCCAGCAGTTTATCAGGGGAGGGTCAGCCCCAGCATTTT.